This entry is about one TCR beta chain. In its sample, this clone was seen once. Its antigen is not yet known. Qualities for individual bases were not recorded, and no much larger clone is one base off. For deep sequencing, each PBMC sample was run in six replicates, with libraries mostly built from about 480 ng of input genomic DNA. The immunoSEQ hsTCRbeta kit was used to prepare TCRbeta libraries according to the manufacturer's instructions. The completed libraries were mixed into a single pool at 3 nM, then sequenced with an Illumina NovaSeq 6000 S4 flow cell. The source study handled its data this way. The immunoSEQ Analyzer was used for raw data preprocessing and quality control. The analysis was limited to productive rearrangements, and each clonotype was defined by a unique CDR3 amino acid sequence. Repertoire clonality was estimated as the Gini-Simpson index, which was calculated using the R package tcR. Gini indices were compared with Student's t test, and associations with tumor size change were assessed by Pearson correlation. Not all clones reach the TCRdb copy of this immuneACCESS table, which keeps in-frame sequences only. Checked studies attribute under half of the gap to unresolved V genes and leave the rest unexplained. For V, J and clone size, that table is used; D and trimming come from the DNA. Present in this sample are roughly 60,000 clones, roughly 84% of which were seen just once. The ten biggest clones cover just over 2.5% of the sample.

This record belongs to a study of neoadjuvant anti-PD-1 for oral cavity cancer (TCRdb year 2021). For the wider study: Patients mostly received three to four biweekly doses of nivolumab at 3 mg/kg before curative-intent surgical resection. A fourth nivolumab dose was given around day 43 to patients without progression, and definitive surgical resection was performed in those patients on days 50-56. Under RECIST 1.1, patients with complete response, partial response or stable disease were classed as responders, and patients with progression were classed as non-responders. A 33% response rate was observed in the parent correlative cohort, in which about a dozen patients were included.

Results the study describes overall, beyond this receptor: Higher pretreatment blood Treg/Th17 ratios correlated with both higher pretreatment blood TCRbeta clonality and lower post-treatment tumor TCRbeta clonality. After neoadjuvant nivolumab, significantly higher T cell clonality (Gini index) was found within PBMCs in non-responders than in responders. Only three patients per response group were included in the TCR analyses, and larger cohorts for validation were called for by the authors.

The CDR3 has 15 amino acids, counting the end cysteine and phenylalanine. Of all the DNA, just the CDR3 is kept, 45 bases in frame from base 1. Looking up the germline V gene yields CDR1 SGHDT and CDR2 YYEEEE. Trimming removed 3 bases from V and 4 bases from J, leaving 16 bases between the germline ends. The time point label of this sample denotes: before neoadjuvant nivolumab. Patients had been newly diagnosed with stage II-IVA oral cavity squamous cell carcinoma, and no prior systemic or radiation treatment had been given to the patients. The cohort was made up of patients with locally advanced, HPV-negative oral cavity squamous cell carcinoma. No culture maintenance or expansion was done, as the peripheral blood mononuclear cells went straight to analysis. The samples were obtained from a longitudinal correlative study of a single-arm phase II trial testing neoadjuvant nivolumab in oral cavity squamous cell carcinoma. Subject-matched pre- and post-treatment PBMCs and tumors from three responders and three non-responders were subjected to genomic DNA-based TCRbeta sequencing. Peripheral blood mononuclear cells were collected before nivolumab treatment and were collected again after treatment, at the time of surgery. The Maxwell RSC DNA from Cells kit was used to extract genomic DNA from PBMCs.

Sequences were derived from PBMCs, sampled before nivolumab (anti-PD-1) treatment. This chain joins TRBV5-6 to TRBJ1-2, with no D gene named confidently. This clonotype originated in a person aged 40 to 85 with oral cavity squamous cell carcinoma. The DNA reads TGTGCCAGCAGCTCCCGTTCGATAGAGGGCTATGGCTACACCTTC. Translated, this gives CASSSRSIEGYGYTF.